A selection of T cell receptor beta chains follows, all from one sample in a study of T cell responses to AZD1222 COVID-19 vaccine. Measured with immunoSEQ multiplex PCR; TCRdb has only the in-frame clones, and not every one. The sample includes 150,000 to 200,000 clones, around 88% of them seen just once. Sequencing used peripheral blood, obtained on day 0 of AZD1222 vaccination. All receptors derive from an adult in good health. CDR3s include the opening cysteine and the closing phenylalanine or tryptophan. Fields, in order: J gene, D gene, V gene, clone size, CDR3 DNA, CDR3 protein. D genes are given only for firm matches. Some rows have no size entry. The others give once, few or many, or a class for an expanded clone.

TRBJ1-1 | - | TRBV5-4 | - | TGTGCCAGCAGCTTCGTAGGGAACACTGAAGCTTTCTTT | CASSFVGNTEAFF
TRBJ2-2 | - | TRBV7-9 | - | TGTGCCAGCAGCCCCCGCATGGTCGTGGACGGGGAGCTGTTTTTT | CASSPRMVVDGELFF
TRBJ1-5 | - | TRBV6-5 | - | TGTGCCAGCATTCAGGACGGCAATCAGCCCCAGCATTTT | CASIQDGNQPQHF
TRBJ1-2 | TRBD1 | TRBV6-7 | - | TGTGCCAGCATTGACCGGGACAGAATATTCTATGGCTACACCTTC | CASIDRDRIFYGYTF
TRBJ1-2 | - | TRBV3-1/TRBV3-2 | few | TGTGCCAGCAGCCCCGGGGGGACCTATGGCTACACCTTC | CASSPGGTYGYTF
TRBJ1-5 | TRBD1 | TRBV10-3 | few | TGTGCCATCAGGGGACAGGGGGGGCAAAATCAGCCCCAGCATTTT | CAIRGQGGQNQPQHF
TRBJ1-1 | - | TRBV18 | few | TGTGCCAGCTCACCACCAAGACAGATGAACACTGAAGCTTTCTTT | CASSPPRQMNTEAFF
TRBJ1-6 | - | TRBV2 | few | TGTGCCAGCAGAGGGGCAGGCTCCTATAATTCACCCCTCCACTTT | CASRGAGSYNSPLHF
TRBJ1-1 | - | TRBV7-9 | - | TGTGCCAGCAGAGTAGGGTGGAGGAGGGACACTGAAGCTTTCTTT | CASRVGWRRDTEAFF
TRBJ2-1 | - | TRBV28 | - | TGTGCCAGCAGTTCGGACCCCTATGAGCAGTTCTTC | CASSSDPYEQFF
TRBJ1-5 | TRBD1 | TRBV6-5 | few | TGTGCCAGCAGGGGACAGGGGCTTAGCAATCAGCCCCAGCATTTT | CASRGQGLSNQPQHF
TRBJ2-2 | - | TRBV3-1/TRBV3-2 | - | TGTGCCAGCAGCCAAGGAGCTGCACAGGGTACCGGGGAGCTGTTTTTT | CASSQGAAQGTGELFF
TRBJ1-5 | - | TRBV6-1 | - | TGTGCCAGCAGTGAAGAAAGAGACAGGTGGTTCAATCAGCCCCAGCATTTT | CASSEERDRWFNQPQHF
TRBJ1-1 | - | TRBV15 | - | TGTGCCACCAGCAGAGTCCCCTCCCCCAGGGTAGGTGAAGCTTTCTTT | CATSRVPSPRVGEAFF
TRBJ1-3 | TRBD1 | TRBV7-9 | few | TGTGCCAGCAGCTCCCGGGACAGGGGGCTTACTGGAAACACCATATATTTT | CASSSRDRGLTGNTIYF
TRBJ1-2 | TRBD1 | TRBV7-9 | few | TGTGCCAGCAGCTTAGGGCCCCGGGACAGGGTCTATGGCTACACCTTC | CASSLGPRDRVYGYTF
TRBJ2-1 | - | TRBV12-3/TRBV12-4 | - | TGTGCCAGCAGTTTCAATACAGGTCGGGAGCAGTTCTTC | CASSFNTGREQFF
TRBJ1-1 | - | TRBV5-1 | - | TGCGCCAGCAGCGCGGGACAGAACACTGAAGCTTTCTTT | CASSAGQNTEAFF
TRBJ1-3 | TRBD1 | TRBV13 | - | TGTGCCAGCAGCTCTTCCGCGACAGGGTACTCTGGAAACACCATATATTTT | CASSSSATGYSGNTIYF
TRBJ2-6 | - | TRBV7-6 | - | TGTGCCAGCAGCGACACAGGAACTGGGGCCAACGTCCTGACTTTC | CASSDTGTGANVLTF
TRBJ1-2 | - | TRBV2 | - | TGTGCCAGCGCGTGGCAGGGGAATGGCTACACCTTC | CASAWQGNGYTF
TRBJ2-7 | - | TRBV4-3 | few | TGCGCCAGCAGCCAAGATTCCGGCTACGAGCAGTACTTC | CASSQDSGYEQYF
TRBJ2-5 | - | TRBV23-1 | - | TGCGCCAGCAGTCAATCGGCGGGACCAGTGAAGGAGACCCAGTACTTC | CASSQSAGPVKETQYF